Presented here are 9 T cell receptor beta chains from one specimen sequenced in a study of blood T cell repertoires in COVID-19. The repertoire was sequenced with immunoSEQ multiplex PCR; TCRdb's copy has only in-frame clones and lacks some. The sample carries roughly 120,000 clones, around 76% recorded once. Input material: peripheral blood. Receptors were obtained from a man older than 75 with COVID-19, enrolled during active disease.

The rearrangement joins TRBV5-1 to TRBJ1-5; 8 nucleotides line up with TRBD1. The length of the CDR3 is 14 residues. V was clipped by 3 bases and J by 6 bases; unmatched bases: 5. The germline CDR1 and CDR2 sequences are SGHRS and YFSETQ. CDR3 loop: CASSSSGGTQPQHF. The CDR3 DNA reads as TGCGCCAGCAGCTCCTCAGGGGGCACTCAGCCCCAGCATTTT.

The gene calls are TRBV28 and TRBJ2-2, with 11 bases aligning to TRBD1. The CDR3 spans 16 residues. CDR1 MDHEN and CDR2 SYDVKM come from the germline V gene. The trim removed 5 bases at V and 7 bases at J, leaving 9 bases unmatched. CDR3 bases: TGTGCCAGCAGTCCCCTCGGACAGGGGGCACTCGGGGAGCTGTTTTTT. This sequence encodes CASSPLGQGALGELFF.

The V and J genes are TRBV21-1 and TRBJ2-1; TRBD2, as called in the table, went unchecked against the DNA. TRBV21-1 is a recognized pseudogene. This CDR3 has 19 amino acids. The CDR3 reads CASSKIRERAGPKEYEQFF. In DNA, the CDR3 is TGTGCCAGCAGCAAAATAAGGGAAAGGGCGGGCCCGAAGGAATATGAGCAGTTCTTC.

The chain uses TRBV7-9 and TRBJ2-3; 7 positions match TRBD2. Germline-derived CDR1 and CDR2 are SEHNR and FQNEAQ (reference sequence). The CDR3 totals 15 residues. The junction had 13 bases not matched to a gene; V was cut back by 5 bases and J by 8 bases. The CDR3 nucleotides read TGTGCCAGCAGCCGCGGGGGAGGGGCGATGGGTACGCAGTATTTT. Protein sequence: CASSRGGGAMGTQYF.

The gene calls are TRBV2 and TRBJ2-3, with 10 bases lining up with TRBD2. J lost 0 bases, V lost 6 bases, and 12 bases had no gene match. This CDR3 has 18 residues. The V gene's germline CDR1 is SNHLY and CDR2 FYNNEI. CDR3 DNA: TGTGCCAGCAGCCGTAGCTGGACTAGCGGACGTAGCACAGATACGCAGTATTTT. Protein: CASSRSWTSGRSTDTQYF.

This clone appeared a single time. The chain joins TRBV2 to TRBJ2-7, with 8 bases identical to TRBD2. The CDR3 totals 13 residues. The germline V gene has CDR1 SNHLY and CDR2 FYNNEI. The V and J ends lost 7 bases and 7 bases, in that order; junction bases with no gene match: 9. CDR3 amino acids: CASTQREIGEQYF. The CDR3 DNA sequence: TGTGCCAGCACCCAGCGGGAGATAGGAGAGCAGTACTTC.

This clone showed up just a few times. The chain links TRBV7-2 to TRBJ2-7; D might be TRBD2 (6 bases). Looked up from germline, CDR1 is SGHTA and CDR2 is FQGNSA. Between the trimmed V and J ends, which lost 0 bases and 3 bases, there was a span of 12 bases. The CDR3 totals 15 residues. CDR3 coding DNA: TGTGCCAGCAGCTTAGCGCGGGACGGAGACTACGAGCAGTACTTC. It translates to CASSLARDGDYEQYF.

This clone was counted a few times. The chain employs TRBV28 and TRBJ1-2, with 9 nucleotides matching TRBD1. This CDR3 is built from 13 residues. The V and J ends lost 6 bases and 7 bases, in that order; junction bases with no gene match: 6. The V gene's germline CDR1 is MDHEN and CDR2 SYDVKM. The CDR3 coding sequence is TGTGCCAGCAGATCACAGGGGGCTCCTGGCTACACCTTC. The encoded protein is CASRSQGAPGYTF.

The genes are TRBV2 and TRBJ1-1; TRBD1 agrees at 10 bases. Germline V gene sequence: CDR1 SNHLY, CDR2 FYNNEI. The CDR3 has 16 amino acids. V lost 8 bases and J lost 6; bases outside the gene matches: 15. The CDR3: CASGAGTGVRLAEAFF. CDR3 in DNA: TGTGCCAGCGGGGCCGGGACAGGGGTTCGGTTGGCTGAAGCTTTCTTT.